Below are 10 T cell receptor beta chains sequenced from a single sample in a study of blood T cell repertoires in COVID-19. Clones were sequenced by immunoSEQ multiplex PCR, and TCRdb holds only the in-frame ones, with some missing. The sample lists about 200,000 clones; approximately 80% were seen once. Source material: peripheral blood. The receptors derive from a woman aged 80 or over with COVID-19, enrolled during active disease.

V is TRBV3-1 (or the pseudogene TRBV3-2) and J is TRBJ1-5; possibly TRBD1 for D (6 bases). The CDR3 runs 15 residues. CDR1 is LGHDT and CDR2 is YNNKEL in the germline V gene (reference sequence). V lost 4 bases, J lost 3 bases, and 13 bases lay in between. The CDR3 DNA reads TGTGCCAGCAGCCCAGGGGCAGGGATCAATCAGCCCCAGCATTTT. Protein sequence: CASSPGAGINQPQHF.

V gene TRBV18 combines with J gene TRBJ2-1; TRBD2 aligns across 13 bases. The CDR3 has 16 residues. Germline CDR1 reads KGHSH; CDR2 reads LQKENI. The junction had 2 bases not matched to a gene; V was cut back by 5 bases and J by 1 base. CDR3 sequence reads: CASSRTSGSSYNEQFF. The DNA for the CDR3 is TGTGCCAGCTCAAGGACTAGCGGGAGTTCCTACAATGAGCAGTTCTTC.

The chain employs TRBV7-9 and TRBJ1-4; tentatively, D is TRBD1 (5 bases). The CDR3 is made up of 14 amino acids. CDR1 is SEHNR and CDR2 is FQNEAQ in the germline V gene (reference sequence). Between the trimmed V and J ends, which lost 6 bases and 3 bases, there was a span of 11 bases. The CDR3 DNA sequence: TGTGCCAGCAGTAAGACAGAGCCTAATGAAAAACTGTTTTTT. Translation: CASSKTEPNEKLFF. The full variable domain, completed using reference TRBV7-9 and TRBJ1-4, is DTGVSQNPRHKITKRGQNVTFRCDPISEHNRLYWYRQTLGQGPEFLTYFQNEAQLEKSRLLSDRFSAERPKGSFSTLEIQRTEQGDSAMYLCASSKTEPNEKLFFGSGTQLSVL.

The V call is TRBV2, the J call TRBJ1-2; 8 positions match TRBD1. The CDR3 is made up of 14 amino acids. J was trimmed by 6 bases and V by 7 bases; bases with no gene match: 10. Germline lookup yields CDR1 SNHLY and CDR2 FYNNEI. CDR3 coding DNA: TGTGCCAGCACCTTTTTAGACAGGGGTAATGGCTACACCTTC. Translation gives CASTFLDRGNGYTF.

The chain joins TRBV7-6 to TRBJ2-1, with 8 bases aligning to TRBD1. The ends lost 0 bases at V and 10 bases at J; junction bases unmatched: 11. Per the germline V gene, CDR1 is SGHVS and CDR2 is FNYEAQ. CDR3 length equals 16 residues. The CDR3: CASSLASSGGPWEQFF. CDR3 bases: TGTGCCAGCAGCTTAGCGAGTTCAGGGGGCCCCTGGGAGCAGTTCTTC.

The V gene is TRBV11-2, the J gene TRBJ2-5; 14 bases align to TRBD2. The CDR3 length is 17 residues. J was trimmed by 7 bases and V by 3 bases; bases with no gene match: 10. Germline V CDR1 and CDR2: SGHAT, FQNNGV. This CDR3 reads CASSFSGLAGGLWTQYF. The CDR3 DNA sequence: TGTGCCAGCAGCTTCTCCGGACTAGCGGGGGGTCTTTGGACCCAGTACTTC.

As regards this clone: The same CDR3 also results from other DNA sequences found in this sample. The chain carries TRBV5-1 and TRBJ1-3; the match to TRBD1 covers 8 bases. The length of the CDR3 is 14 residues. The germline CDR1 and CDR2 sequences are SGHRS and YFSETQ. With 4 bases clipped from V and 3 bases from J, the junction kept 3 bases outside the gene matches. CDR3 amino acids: CASSPDRVGNTIYF. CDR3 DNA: TGCGCCAGCAGCCCGGACAGGGTTGGAAACACCATATATTTT.

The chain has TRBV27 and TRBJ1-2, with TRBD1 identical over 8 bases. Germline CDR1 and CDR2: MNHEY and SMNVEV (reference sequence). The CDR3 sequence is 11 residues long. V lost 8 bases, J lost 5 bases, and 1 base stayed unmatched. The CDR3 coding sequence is TGTGCCAGCGGACAGGGATATGGCTACACCTTC. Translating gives CASGQGYGYTF.

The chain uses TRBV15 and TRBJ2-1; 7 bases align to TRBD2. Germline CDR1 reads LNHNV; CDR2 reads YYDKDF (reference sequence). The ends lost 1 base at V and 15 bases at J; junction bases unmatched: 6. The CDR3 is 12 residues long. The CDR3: CATSRGEGPRFF. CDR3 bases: TGTGCCACCAGCAGAGGGGAGGGGCCAAGGTTCTTC.

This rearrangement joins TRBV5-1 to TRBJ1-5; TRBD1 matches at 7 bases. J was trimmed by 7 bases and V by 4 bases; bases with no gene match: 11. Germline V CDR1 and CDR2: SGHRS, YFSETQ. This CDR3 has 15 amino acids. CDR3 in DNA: TGCGCCAGCAGCGCCACCGGGACAGCCGCCCAGCCCCAGCATTTT. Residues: CASSATGTAAQPQHF.